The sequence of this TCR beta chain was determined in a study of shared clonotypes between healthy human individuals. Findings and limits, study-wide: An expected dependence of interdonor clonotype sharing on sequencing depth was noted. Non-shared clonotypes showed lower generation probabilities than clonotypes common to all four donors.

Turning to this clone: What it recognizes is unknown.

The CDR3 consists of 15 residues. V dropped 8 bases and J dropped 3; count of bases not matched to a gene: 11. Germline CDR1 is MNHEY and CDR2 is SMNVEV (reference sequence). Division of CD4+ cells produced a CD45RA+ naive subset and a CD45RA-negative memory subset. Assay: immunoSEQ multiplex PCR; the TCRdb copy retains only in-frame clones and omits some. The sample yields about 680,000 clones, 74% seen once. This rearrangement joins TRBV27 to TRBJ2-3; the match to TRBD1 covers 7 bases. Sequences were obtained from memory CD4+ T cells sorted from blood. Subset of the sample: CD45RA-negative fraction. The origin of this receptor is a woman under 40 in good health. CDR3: CASCKRQGLTDTQYF. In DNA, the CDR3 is TGTGCCAGCTGTAAAAGACAGGGTTTAACAGATACGCAGTATTTT.